Listed here are 10 T cell receptor beta chains from one sample, sequenced in a study of OX40 agonist ivuxolimab in advanced cancers. Clones were sequenced by immunoSEQ multiplex PCR, and TCRdb holds only the in-frame ones, with some missing. The sample carries about 48,000 clones, 85% to 90% recorded once. The source material was CD4+ or CD8+ T cells sorted from blood, sampled in a trial of the OX40 agonist ivuxolimab. Every receptor here comes from an adult with an advanced solid tumor such as melanoma, head and neck, liver or kidney cancer.

The rearrangement links TRBV28 to TRBJ1-5; a weak D match, TRBD1 (6 bases). The germline V and J ends were trimmed by 7 bases and 6 bases, with 13 bases remaining between them. The CDR3 consists of 13 residues. Germline assignment: CDR1 MDHEN and CDR2 SYDVKM. The CDR3 here is CASTTSGVQPQHF. The CDR3 DNA sequence: TGTGCCAGCACCACCTCAGGGGTTCAGCCCCAGCATTTT. The variable domain in full, with the rest retrieved from reference TRBV28 and TRBJ1-5, is DVKVTQSSRYLVKRTGEKVFLECVQDMDHENMFWYRQDPGLGLRLIYFSYDVKMKEKGDIPEGYSVSREKKERFSLILESASTNQTSMYLCASTTSGVQPQHFGDGTRLSIL.

V is TRBV25-1 and J is TRBJ2-7, with D possibly TRBD2 on 5 matching bases. V lost 1 base and J 2 bases, leaving 9 bases between the germline ends. This CDR3 has 14 residues. CDR1 is MGHDK, CDR2 SYGVNS, per germline. CDR3 region: CASSELGAPYEQYF. CDR3 bases: TGTGCCAGCAGTGAATTGGGAGCGCCCTACGAGCAGTACTTC.

V is TRBV19 and J is TRBJ2-3; D gene uncertain. Germline lookup yields CDR1 LNHDA and CDR2 SQIVND (reference sequence). Trimming removed 3 bases at V and 1 base at J, with 11 bases between. This CDR3 contains 15 residues. This chain's CDR3 is CASSMGFIGTDTQYF. DNA of the CDR3: TGTGCCAGTAGTATGGGCTTTATAGGCACAGATACGCAGTATTTT. The entire variable domain, with the rest obtained from reference TRBV19 and TRBJ2-3, is as follows: DGGITQSPKYLFRKEGQNVTLSCEQNLNHDAMYWYRQDPGQGLRLIYYSQIVNDFQKGDIAEGYSVSREKKESFPLTVTSAQKNPTAFYLCASSMGFIGTDTQYFGPGTRLTVL.

The chain combines TRBV27 with TRBJ1-5; D ambiguous. Between the trimmed V and J ends, which lost 5 bases and 0 bases, there was a span of 11 bases. CDR3 length: 15 residues. CDR1 is MNHEY, CDR2 SMNVEV, per germline (reference sequence). The CDR3 region has the DNA TGTGCCAGCAGTGGCCGTCAGTCTAGCAATCAGCCCCAGCATTTT. Encoded protein: CASSGRQSSNQPQHF.

The J gene is TRBJ2-3, the V gene TRBV6-1; D gene uncertain. Per germline, CDR1 MNHNS and CDR2 SASEGT. V shed 8 bases and J shed 2 bases, with 11 bases lying between them. CDR3 length: 13 residues. CDR3: CASPGANTDTQYF. CDR3 DNA sequence: TGTGCCAGCCCCGGCGCGAACACAGATACGCAGTATTTT.

The rearrangement links TRBV28 to TRBJ2-1, with D maybe TRBD2 (5 bases). Trimming stripped 5 bases from V and 9 bases from J, with 14 bases between. The CDR3 extends over 13 amino acids. Germline V gene lookup returns CDR1 MDHEN and CDR2 SYDVKM. CDR3 region: CASSPSTRGEQFF. The CDR3 region has the DNA TGTGCCAGCAGTCCAAGCACACGGGGTGAGCAGTTCTTC.

CDR3 amino acids: CASSQVGTGGAFFF. CDR3 DNA: TGCGCCAGCAGCCAAGTGGGAACAGGGGGCGCCTTTTTCTTC. This chain uses TRBV4-1 with TRBJ2-1, with 9 bases matching TRBD1. The germline gives CDR1 MGHRA, CDR2 YSYEKL. V shed 1 base, J shed 16 bases, and the junction held 11 bases outside the gene matches. This CDR3 region has 14 residues.

The chain couples TRBV19 to TRBJ2-1, with D perhaps matching TRBD1 or TRBD2 (6 bases each). V was shortened by 3 bases and J by 6 bases, with 18 bases between the two germline ends. CDR3 length equals 16 residues. The germline gives CDR1 LNHDA, CDR2 SQIVND (reference sequence). The CDR3 sequence: CASSIFAQGRRNEQFF. CDR3 nucleotides: TGTGCCAGTAGTATTTTCGCGCAGGGGAGGCGCAATGAGCAGTTCTTC.

V is TRBV6-6 and J is TRBJ1-2; D gene uncertain. V was cut by 6 bases and J by 6 bases, with 11 bases left in between. The CDR3 extends over 12 amino acids. CDR1 MNHNY and CDR2 SVGAGI come from the germline V gene (reference sequence). This chain's CDR3 is CASSNGPDGYTF. The CDR3 DNA is TGTGCCAGCAGCAACGGGCCAGATGGCTACACCTTC.

This clone appeared a single time. The V gene is TRBV2, the J gene TRBJ2-7, with 14 bases that match TRBD2. Trimming removed 6 bases from V and 3 bases from J; junction bases left unmatched: 10. Germline V gene sequence: CDR1 SNHLY, CDR2 FYNNEI. This CDR3 has 17 amino acids. The CDR3 spells CASSAGTSGRLVYEQYF. In nucleotides, the CDR3 is TGTGCCAGCAGCGCCGGGACTAGCGGGAGACTTGTCTACGAGCAGTACTTC. The complete variable domain, with remaining parts taken from reference TRBV2 and TRBJ2-7, reads EPEVTQTPSHQVTQMGQEVILRCVPISNHLYFYWYRQILGQKVEFLVSFYNNEISEKSEIFDDQFSVERPDGSNFTLKIRSTKLEDSAMYFCASSAGTSGRLVYEQYFGPGTRLTVT.